The present entry profiles one T cell receptor beta chain with its context. What it recognizes is unknown. TCRdb called clones again from the PCR reads with MiXCR. The sample yields 15,000 to 20,000 clones, just over 30% seen once. There were no patients who had received any treatment before thyroid surgery. The sample belongs to a study of metastatic and nonmetastatic thyroid tumors. Points from the study as a whole: The reported finding was significantly higher TCR beta diversity in malignant thyroid tumors relative to benign nodules, in blood and tumor.

V was clipped by 4 bases and J by 9 bases, with 19 bases between them. CDR1 and CDR2 (germline): LGHDT, YNNKEL (reference sequence). The CDR3 is 14 amino acids. The sequenced sample consisted of blood. This chain joins TRBV3-1 and TRBJ2-7; the D is unclear. The TCR was taken from a female donor with papillary thyroid cancer or a benign thyroid nodule (not recorded which). Some clones in this sample may be carry-over from other donors' samples. Here the CDR3 DNA reads TGTGCCAGCAGCCCAGCCGGGCCGCTTAATGGGCAGTACTTC. Translated, it gives CASSPAGPLNGQYF.